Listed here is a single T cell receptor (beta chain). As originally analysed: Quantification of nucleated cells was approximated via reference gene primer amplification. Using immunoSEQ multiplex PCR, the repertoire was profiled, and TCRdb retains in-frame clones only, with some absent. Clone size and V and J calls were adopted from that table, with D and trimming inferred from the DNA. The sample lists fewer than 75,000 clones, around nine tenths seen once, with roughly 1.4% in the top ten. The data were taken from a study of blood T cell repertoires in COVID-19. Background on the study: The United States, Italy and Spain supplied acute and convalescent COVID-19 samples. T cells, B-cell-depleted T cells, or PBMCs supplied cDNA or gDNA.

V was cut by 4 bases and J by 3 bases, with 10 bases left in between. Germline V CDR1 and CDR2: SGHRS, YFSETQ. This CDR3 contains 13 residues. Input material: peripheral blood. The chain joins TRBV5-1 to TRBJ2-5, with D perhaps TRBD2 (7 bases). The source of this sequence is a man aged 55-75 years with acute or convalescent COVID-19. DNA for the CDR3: TGCGCCAGCAGCGGGGGGGGCAAAGAGACCCAGTACTTC. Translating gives CASSGGGKETQYF. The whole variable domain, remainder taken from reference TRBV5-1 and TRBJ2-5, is KAGVTQTPRYLIKTRGQQVTLSCSPISGHRSVSWYQQTPGQGLQFLFEYFSETQRNKGNFPGRFSGRQFSNSRSEMNVSTLELGDSALYLCASSGGGKETQYFGPGTRLLVL.